Presented here are 21 T cell receptor beta chains from one specimen sequenced in a study of blood T cells in healthy people across ages. Combining a sample-barcoded 5' primer with a J-beta primer mix, a second PCR ran for roughly 6 to 12 cycles. One entry per CDR3 protein results from TCRdb running MiXCR on the 5' RACE reads. The data contain fewer than 1,000,000 distinct CDR3 sequences, 35% to 50% of them singletons. Sequencing input: blood. The receptor set was obtained from an elderly man in good health.

In its sample, this clonotype was seen a few times. This chain links TRBV5-1 with TRBJ2-2, with D possibly being TRBD2 (5 bases). Germline values: CDR1 SGHRS, CDR2 YFSETQ. V was shortened by 2 bases and J by 3 bases, with 14 bases between the two germline ends. The CDR3 has 16 amino acids. The CDR3 DNA reads TGCGCCAGCAGCTTCCAAGCGGAGGTTCACACCGGGGAGCTGTTTTTT. Protein: CASSFQAEVHTGELFF.

This clonotype was seen a few times. The V gene is TRBV7-2, the J gene TRBJ1-5; D is unresolved. Germline CDR1 and CDR2: SGHTA and FQGNSA. V dropped 6 bases and J dropped 4 bases, with 7 bases sitting between them. This CDR3 is 12 amino acids long. The CDR3 loop reads CASSGRNQPQHF. DNA for the CDR3: TGTGCCAGCAGTGGACGGAATCAGCCCCAGCATTTT.

V usage is TRBV7-3 and J usage is TRBJ2-5; 9 nucleotides line up with TRBD1. With 4 bases clipped from V and 13 bases from J, the junction kept 10 bases outside the gene matches. The CDR3 is 13 amino acids. The germline CDR1 and CDR2 sequences are SGHTA and FQGTGA. The CDR3 reads CASSSMPGQGLYF. In nucleotides, the CDR3 is TGTGCCAGCAGCTCCATGCCGGGACAGGGTTTGTACTTC.

The V call is TRBV6-5, the J call TRBJ2-2; tentatively, D is TRBD1 (6 bases). V gave up 6 bases and J gave up 0 bases, with 11 bases separating them. Germline CDR1 is MNHEY and CDR2 is SVGAGI. The CDR3 spans 15 residues. The CDR3 DNA reads TGTGCCAGCAGCCGCCGGGACACGAACACCGGGGAGCTGTTTTTT. Translation: CASSRRDTNTGELFF.

Turning to this clonotype: One junction end does not reproduce the germline sequence, and a read error may be involved. The chain joins TRBV28 to TRBJ2-1, with 7 bases matching TRBD2. This CDR3 region has 15 residues. The V gene's germline CDR1 is MDHEN and CDR2 SYDVKM. CDR3 amino acids: CASGLEGLPIDEQFF. The DNA of the CDR3 is TGTGCCAGCGGTTTGGAGGGACTACCGATTGATGAGCAGTTCTTC.

This rearrangement joins TRBV2 to TRBJ2-5; 12 positions agree with TRBD2. Germline-derived CDR1 and CDR2 are SNHLY and FYNNEI. CDR3 length: 18 residues. V was clipped by 2 bases and J by 2 bases; unmatched bases: 9. The CDR3 region is CASSEPLGLAGRQETQYF. The CDR3 bases are TGTGCCAGCAGTGAACCTCTAGGACTAGCGGGACGTCAAGAGACCCAGTACTTC.

The J gene is TRBJ2-1, the V gene TRBV7-9; weak D call: TRBD1 (5 bases). The length of the CDR3 is 20 residues. Germline V gene data show CDR1 as SEHNR and CDR2 as FQNEAQ (reference sequence). Trimming pared 1 base from V and 2 bases from J, leaving 24 bases between. Here the CDR3 DNA reads TGTGCCAGCAGCTTAGGTCTTTTGTCCATGGAGCCGGACACCTACAATGAGCAGTTCTTC. This encodes CASSLGLLSMEPDTYNEQFF.

In this sample, this clonotype turned up a few times. The rearrangement joins TRBV29-1 to TRBJ1-4, with a weak D call TRBD1 (5 bases). Trimming shortened V by 7 bases and J by 4 bases, and 13 bases separated the two germline ends. From germline, CDR1 is SQVTM and CDR2 ANQGSEA. This CDR3 is built from 13 residues. The CDR3 here is CSARDGLNEKLFF. Written as DNA, the CDR3 is TGCAGCGCCCGGGACGGCCTTAATGAAAAACTGTTTTTT.

V usage is TRBV7-8 and J usage is TRBJ1-5; 10 nucleotides agree with TRBD1. CDR1 is SGHVS and CDR2 is FQNEAQ in the germline V gene. CDR3 length equals 16 residues. The V segment lost 5 bases and the J segment 6 bases; nucleotides outside the gene matches: 10. The CDR3 region is CASSLQGTGVFQPQHF. The CDR3 coding sequence is TGTGCCAGCAGCCTACAGGGGACAGGGGTTTTTCAGCCCCAGCATTTT.

The V and J genes are TRBV20-1 and TRBJ1-5; 7 bases are a match to TRBD1. CDR1 and CDR2 (germline): DFQATT, SNEGSKA (reference sequence). This CDR3 spans 15 amino acids. The trim removed 0 bases at V and 6 bases at J, leaving 8 bases unmatched. CDR3 coding DNA: TGCAGTGCTAGAGACGGACAGGCTATTTTTCAGCCCCAGCATTTT. Residues: CSARDGQAIFQPQHF.

This clonotype was observed a few times. V is TRBV20-1 and J is TRBJ2-3; a weak D match, TRBD2 (7 bases). The CDR3 runs to 15 residues. Germline V lookup: CDR1 DFQATT, CDR2 SNEGSKA (reference sequence). Trimming cost V 0 bases and J 4 bases, with 14 bases left between them. CDR3: CSARDLKGGADTQYF. For the CDR3, the DNA is TGCAGTGCTAGAGATCTTAAGGGGGGGGCAGATACGCAGTATTTT.

This clonotype was recorded only once. Mismatch with germline at one junction end may stem from a read error. J is TRBJ1-5 and V is TRBV6-6; D is perhaps TRBD1 (6 bases). The CDR3 consists of 13 residues. The germline V gene has CDR1 MNHNY and CDR2 SVGAGI (reference sequence). DNA for the CDR3: TGTGCCGGCACGGGACAAGGCAATCCGCCCCAGCATTTT. This codes for CAGTGQGNPPQHF.

This chain joins TRBV14 and TRBJ2-1; D tentatively fits TRBD1 or TRBD2 (5 bases each). Trimming stripped 1 base from V and 8 bases from J, with 12 bases between. Germline-derived CDR1 and CDR2 are SGHDN and FVKESK. The CDR3 spans 14 residues. Here the CDR3 DNA reads TGTGCCAGCAGCCAAGCGGGACGGTGGTATGAGCAGTTCTTC. This encodes CASSQAGRWYEQFF.

This clonotype was counted only a few times. The rearrangement links TRBV7-2 to TRBJ2-5; the match to TRBD2 covers 11 bases. The V and J ends lost 0 bases and 5 bases, in that order; junction bases with no gene match: 8. The CDR3 runs 17 residues. Germline CDR1 is SGHTA and CDR2 is FQGNSA. The CDR3: CASSLASGRVSMETQYF. DNA of the CDR3: TGTGCCAGCAGCTTAGCTAGCGGGAGGGTTAGTATGGAGACCCAGTACTTC. Using reference TRBV7-2 and TRBJ2-5 for the parts outside the CDR3, the full variable domain is GAGVSQSPSNKVTEKGKDVELRCDPISGHTALYWYRQSLGQGLEFLIYFQGNSAPDKSGLPSDRFSAERTGGSVSTLTIQRTQQEDSAVYLCASSLASGRVSMETQYFGPGTRLLVL.

This rearrangement joins TRBV7-2 to TRBJ2-1; the match to TRBD2 covers 9 bases. J gave up 4 bases and V 5 bases, and 6 bases lay outside the gene matches. This CDR3 has 15 residues. Germline values: CDR1 SGHTA, CDR2 FQGNSA. The CDR3 reads CASSGTSPLYNEQFF. In nucleotides, the CDR3 is TGTGCCAGCAGCGGGACTAGCCCCTTATACAATGAGCAGTTCTTC.

The rearrangement links TRBV7-3 to TRBJ2-1; 9 bases are a match to TRBD2. This CDR3 region has 17 residues. Trimming cost V 2 bases and J 9 bases; bases outside gene matches: 14. Germline CDR1 is SGHTA and CDR2 is FQGTGA. CDR3 nucleotide sequence: TGTGCCAGCAGCTTAGGTCATGGGGCTAGCGGGATATTTGAGCAGTTCTTC. Amino acids: CASSLGHGASGIFEQFF.

The chain is built from TRBV10-1 and TRBJ2-3; TRBD1 matches at 9 bases. Trimming at V came to 3 bases and at J to 3 bases, leaving 4 bases not matched to a gene. The length of the CDR3 is 15 residues. Germline assignment: CDR1 WNHNN and CDR2 SYGVQD (reference sequence). CDR3 in DNA: TGCGCCAGCAGTGACCCGGGACAGGGTACAGATACGCAGTATTTT. Translation gives CASSDPGQGTDTQYF.

This clonotype was found many times. This chain's CDR3 is CASTQRTGDEQYF. The DNA of the CDR3 is TGTGCCAGCACCCAGAGGACAGGGGACGAGCAGTACTTC. The V and J genes are TRBV5-5 and TRBJ2-7, with 9 nucleotides matching TRBD1. CDR1 and CDR2 (germline): SGHKS, YYEKEE (reference sequence). V shed 6 bases and J 5 bases; nucleotides not matched to a gene: 6. This CDR3 has 13 residues.

The genes are TRBV5-1 and TRBJ2-7; D is ambiguous. CDR3 size: 15 residues. Trimming shortened V by 0 bases and J by 1 base, and 11 bases separated the two germline ends. In germline, CDR1 is SGHRS, CDR2 YFSETQ. The CDR3 bases are TGCGCCAGCAGCTTGGTCGGGCGCAGTTCCTACGAGCAGTACTTC. It is translated as CASSLVGRSSYEQYF.

The gene calls are TRBV20-1 and TRBJ2-1; D gene ambiguous. The V gene's germline CDR1 is DFQATT and CDR2 SNEGSKA (reference sequence). The germline V and J ends were trimmed by 3 bases and 8 bases, with 17 bases remaining between them. The CDR3 is made up of 14 amino acids. The CDR3 spells CSASSIAQRDEQFF. The CDR3 nucleotides read TGCAGTGCTAGCTCGATAGCCCAACGGGATGAGCAGTTCTTC.

The chain has TRBV7-9 and TRBJ2-5, with 10 bases lining up with TRBD2. J was trimmed by 11 bases and V by 1 base; bases with no gene match: 10. The CDR3 loop spans 15 amino acids. Germline values: CDR1 SEHNR, CDR2 FQNEAQ (reference sequence). CDR3 coding DNA: TGTGCCAGCAGCTTAGGTTCTAGCGGGAGAGATGAGCAGTACTTC. This gives the protein CASSLGSSGRDEQYF.